This is a list of T cell receptor beta chains from one sample in a study of cytomegalovirus exposure and HLA in healthy donors. Repertoires were generated with immunoSEQ multiplex PCR, while TCRdb's copy carries only in-frame clones and drops some. In the table there are around 190,000 clones, approximately 85% of which are singletons. The sequenced sample was PBMCs. These receptors all stem from a woman in her forties or fifties in good health and CMV-seronegative. Each CDR3 is given with its conserved first and last residue. The D gene is left open where the match is weak. Rows give clone size only sometimes, using once, few, many, or a class for an expanded clone.

d_call,j_call,v_call,clone_size,cdr3_aa,cdr3_nt
TRBD2,TRBJ2-5,TRBV27,NA,CASSLLKSAGGGETQYF,TGTGCCAGCAGTTTACTTAAATCAGCGGGGGGGGGAGAGACCCAGTACTTC
NA,TRBJ2-7,TRBV29-1,NA,CSVRQVSSYEQYF,TGCAGCGTGCGACAGGTTAGCTCCTACGAGCAGTACTTC
TRBD1,TRBJ1-5,TRBV30,NA,CAWSSQGGNQPQHF,TGTGCCTGGAGTTCCCAGGGGGGTAATCAGCCCCAGCATTTT
NA,TRBJ2-7,TRBV7-2,NA,CASSPKLINRVGSYEQYF,TGTGCCAGCAGCCCGAAATTGATAAACAGGGTTGGAAGCTACGAGCAGTACTTC
NA,TRBJ2-7,TRBV27,NA,CASSLISGVLKYEQYF,TGTGCCAGCAGTCTCATTTCAGGGGTCCTAAAATACGAGCAGTACTTC
NA,TRBJ2-1,TRBV5-6,NA,CASSLFQGSRVNEQFF,TGTGCCAGCAGCTTGTTCCAAGGGAGTCGGGTCAATGAGCAGTTCTTC
NA,TRBJ1-1,TRBV6-5,NA,CASKSGRVNTEAFF,TGTGCCAGCAAAAGCGGGCGGGTGAACACTGAAGCTTTCTTT
TRBD2,TRBJ2-1,TRBV28,NA,CASSSFSGGSYNEQFF,TGTGCCAGCAGTTCATTTAGCGGGGGGTCCTACAATGAGCAGTTCTTC
NA,TRBJ1-1,TRBV6-6,NA,CASSYSGHSNTEAFF,TGTGCCAGCAGTTATTCGGGACACTCAAACACTGAAGCTTTCTTT
NA,TRBJ2-7,TRBV28,NA,CATKTYTAGYEQYF,TGTGCCACCAAGACCTACACAGCAGGCTACGAGCAGTACTTC
NA,TRBJ1-1,TRBV28,once,CASSPPWGRNTEAFF,TGTGCCAGCAGTCCCCCGTGGGGGCGGAACACTGAAGCTTTCTTT
NA,TRBJ2-2,TRBV28,NA,CASSLGSIPGELFF,TGTGCCAGCAGTTTAGGTTCTATACCCGGGGAGCTGTTTTTT
TRBD1,TRBJ1-2,TRBV5-8,NA,CASSLGTGGSGYTF,TGTGCCAGCAGCTTAGGGACAGGCGGAAGCGGCTACACCTTC
TRBD1,TRBJ1-6,TRBV28,NA,CASTLFRDRGNLHF,TGTGCCAGCACCCTCTTCCGGGACAGGGGAAACCTCCACTTT
TRBD1,TRBJ1-5,TRBV19,NA,CASSPSDRQPNQPQHF,TGTGCCAGTAGTCCCTCGGACAGGCAACCCAATCAGCCCCAGCATTTT
NA,TRBJ2-1,TRBV19,NA,CASSPRLRSYNEQFF,TGTGCCAGTAGTCCCCGACTGCGCTCCTACAATGAGCAGTTCTTC
TRBD2,TRBJ2-7,TRBV6-5,NA,CASTRGTSGRYEQYF,TGTGCCAGCACCAGAGGGACTAGCGGGAGGTACGAGCAGTACTTC
TRBD1,TRBJ2-7,TRBV5-1,NA,CASSPRQGKVYEQYF,TGCGCCAGCAGCCCTAGACAGGGCAAGGTCTACGAGCAGTACTTC
NA,TRBJ1-5,TRBV27,NA,CASSFMRYQPQHF,TGTGCCAGCAGTTTTATGAGGTATCAGCCCCAGCATTTT
TRBD2,TRBJ2-1,TRBV11-3,NA,CASSLGASGGYNEQFF,TGTGCCAGCAGCTTAGGGGCTAGCGGAGGCTACAATGAGCAGTTCTTC
TRBD1,TRBJ1-3,TRBV4-1,NA,CASSQGQGVGNTIYF,TGCGCCAGCAGCCAGGGACAGGGGGTTGGAAACACCATATATTTT
NA,TRBJ1-6,TRBV13,NA,CASSSLHNTGSSYNSPLHF,TGTGCCAGCAGCTCACTGCACAATACGGGGAGCTCCTATAATTCACCCCTCCACTTT
NA,TRBJ2-3,TRBV27,once,CASSLTRTDTQYF,TGTGCCAGCAGTTTAACGAGGACAGATACGCAGTATTTT
TRBD1,TRBJ2-1,TRBV23-1,NA,CASSLPGQGFDEQFF,TGCGCCAGCAGTCTGCCGGGACAGGGGTTTGATGAGCAGTTCTTC
TRBD1,TRBJ1-3,TRBV18,once,CASSPFLGTDGNTIYF,TGTGCCAGCTCACCATTTCTAGGGACAGACGGAAACACCATATATTTT
TRBD1,TRBJ1-2,TRBV7-2,NA,CASTTRQGAKENGYTF,TGTGCCAGCACCACAAGACAGGGGGCAAAAGAGAATGGCTACACCTTC
NA,TRBJ2-1,TRBV20-1,NA,CSAPPNNEQFF,TGCAGTGCTCCCCCTAACAATGAGCAGTTCTTC